This TCR beta chain was captured by sequencing in a study of Graves' ophthalmopathy and Graves' hyperthyroidism. This CDR3 comprises 15 residues. The ends were cut back, 2 bases at V and 2 bases at J, with 10 bases in the middle. Looked up from germline, CDR1 is DFQATT and CDR2 is SNEGSKA (reference sequence). Amplifying from RNA transcripts, the study obtained TCR beta CDR3 regions. In the first round, RT-PCR was carried out with HTBI primers, and a multiplex PCR formed the second round. Via MiXCR, TCRdb re-called the multiplex PCR reads, giving one row per CDR3 protein. The table records 300,000 or so distinct CDR3 sequences, roughly a sixth of them present only once.

Sequencing was carried out using peripheral blood. The TCR sequence derives from an adult man with Graves' ophthalmopathy. The gene calls are TRBV20-1 and TRBJ1-6; a weak D match, TRBD1 (6 bases). The CDR3: CSARHREAYNSPLHF. The CDR3 DNA reads as TGCAGTGCTAGACACAGGGAGGCCTATAATTCACCCCTCCACTTT.